Here is one TCR beta chain with its context. Antigen specificity is unknown. This record comes from a study of shared clonotypes between healthy human individuals. Study-level results: Non-shared clonotypes had lower generation probabilities than clonotypes shared by all four sorted-subset donors. The naive CD4 repertoires of a few donors were compared, and around 4.9% of clonotypes were shared.

V gave up 0 bases and J gave up 6 bases, with 16 bases separating them. CDR3 length: 16 amino acids. From germline, CDR1 is MNHEY and CDR2 SVGAGI. Clones were read by immunoSEQ multiplex PCR, and TCRdb kept only the in-frame ones, dropping some. The sample yields roughly 2 million clones, under 97% seen once. Into CD45RA+ naive and CD45RA-negative memory subsets, the CD4+ cells were split. The sample comprised naive CD4+ T cells sorted from blood. Subset reported: CD45RA+ positively selected. The chain couples TRBV6-5 to TRBJ2-3, with D tentatively TRBD1 or TRBD2 (5 bases each). The clonotype comes from a man aged 18 to 30 in good health. Here the CDR3 reads CASSYSIWGFMDTQYF. CDR3 sequence (DNA): TGTGCCAGCAGTTACTCGATCTGGGGGTTTATGGATACGCAGTATTTT.